A single sample gave rise to the 15 T cell receptor beta chains below, sequenced in a study of blood T cells in healthy people across ages. The second PCR ran 7 to 11 cycles with a sample-barcoded 5' primer and J-beta primers. From the 5' RACE reads, TCRdb called clonotypes with MiXCR, one entry per CDR3 protein. The repertoire includes 600,000 or so distinct CDR3 sequences, less than 35% of them detected once, and around 16% sits in the top ten. The sample was blood. These receptors came from an elderly woman in good health.

The gene calls are TRBV4-3 and TRBJ1-2; D uncertain. V lost 0 bases and J lost 9, with 11 bases in between. Germline V gene lookup returns CDR1 LGHNA and CDR2 YSLEER. The CDR3 is made up of 13 amino acids. As DNA, the CDR3 is TGCGCCAGCAGCCAAGATCTTGCGTACCGCTACACCTTC. Translated, it gives CASSQDLAYRYTF.

The chain has TRBV7-2 and TRBJ2-2; D perhaps matches TRBD2 (6 bases). Trimming shortened V by 4 bases and J by 6 bases, and 15 bases separated the two germline ends. This CDR3 contains 15 residues. CDR1 and CDR2 from the germline V gene are SGHTA and FQGNSA. The CDR3 nucleotides read TGTGCCAGCAGCTCGCCGGGACTTCCCCCCGGGGAGCTGTTTTTT. This sequence encodes CASSSPGLPPGELFF.

This clonotype was seen ten or more times. CDR3: CASSFKGDNSYEQYF. The CDR3 DNA is TGTGCCAGCAGCTTCAAGGGGGACAACTCCTACGAGCAGTACTTC. The chain combines TRBV7-2 with TRBJ2-7, with D possibly matching TRBD1 (6 bases). The length of the CDR3 is 15 residues. Germline V lookup: CDR1 SGHTA, CDR2 FQGNSA. Trimming removed 3 bases from V and 0 bases from J, with 12 bases in between.

This clonotype was seen more than once but under ten times. The J gene is TRBJ1-5, the V gene TRBV7-2; no definite D call. The CDR3 spans 14 residues. The germline gives CDR1 SGHTA, CDR2 FQGNSA. Trimming left V 4 bases short and J 7 bases short, with 14 bases between. CDR3 protein: CASSSEGRGQPQHF. In DNA form, the CDR3 reads TGTGCCAGCAGCTCCGAAGGACGAGGACAGCCCCAGCATTTT.

This clonotype showed up just once. CDR3 protein: CASSLGVRGASTDVQYF. As DNA, the CDR3 is TGTGCCAGCAGTTTAGGGGTTCGGGGGGCTAGCACAGATGTGCAGTATTTT. The rearrangement links TRBV12-3 or TRBV12-4 to TRBJ2-3; weak D call: TRBD2 (7 bases). V dropped 1 base and J dropped 11 bases, with 25 bases sitting between them. The CDR3 spans 17 residues.

This clonotype was found a few times. The chain is built from TRBV7-3 and TRBJ2-5, with a possible D match to TRBD1 (5 bases). The CDR3 is 14 amino acids. Germline-derived CDR1 and CDR2 are SGHTA and FQGTGA. Between the trimmed V and J ends, which lost 4 bases and 11 bases, there was a span of 20 bases. CDR3 coding DNA: TGTGCCAGCAGCTCCTCGACTGGACACCCGGAGCAGTACTTC. The encoded protein is CASSSSTGHPEQYF.

This clonotype has a count of ten or more. CDR3 DNA sequence: TGTGCCACCAGTGATCGGACAAGAGGCTACACCTTC. Protein sequence: CATSDRTRGYTF. This chain uses TRBV24-1 with TRBJ1-2; D perhaps matches TRBD1 (5 bases). The CDR3 runs to 12 residues. Deletions cut 3 bases from V and 8 bases from J, with 9 bases between. Looked up from germline, CDR1 is KGHDR and CDR2 is SFDVKD.

CDR3 DNA sequence: TGTGCCAGCAGCCCGGGCCCACACTCCCTTACCTACGAGCAGTACTTC. Translated, it gives CASSPGPHSLTYEQYF. This rearrangement joins TRBV7-6 to TRBJ2-4, with D uncertain. The J call is doubtful: the DNA matches TRBJ2-7 better. The CDR3 has 16 residues. CDR1 and CDR2 (germline): SGHVS, FNYEAQ.

In the case of this clonotype: This may be a read error: a much more frequent sequence differs by one nucleotide. The conserved final phenylalanine or tryptophan is absent from the CDR3, which likely points to a read error. The chain uses TRBV7-9 and TRBJ1-2; 8 positions agree with TRBD1. The length of the CDR3 is 16 residues. With 1 base clipped from V and 8 bases from J, the junction kept 12 bases outside the gene matches. The V gene's germline CDR1 is SEHNR and CDR2 FQNEAQ (reference sequence). CDR3 DNA sequence: TGTGCCAGCAGCTTAGACGGACAGGGATCCGCGGGAGGCTACACCTGC. Amino acid sequence: CASSLDGQGSAGGYTC.

This clonotype showed up many times. This chain joins TRBV5-1 and TRBJ1-2; 10 bases agree with TRBD1. Trimming cost V 4 bases and J 8 bases; bases outside gene matches: 17. The germline CDR1 and CDR2 sequences are SGHRS and YFSETQ. The CDR3 sequence is 17 residues long. The CDR3 region is CASSGKTGGASMDGYTF. The CDR3, as DNA: TGCGCCAGCAGCGGGAAGACAGGGGGCGCTTCTATGGACGGCTACACCTTC.

The chain joins TRBV6-5 to TRBJ2-3; TRBD1 is a possible D gene (7 bases). The CDR3 contains 18 residues. The germline V gene encodes CDR1 MNHEY and CDR2 SVGAGI. The ends were cut back, 0 bases at V and 5 bases at J, with 21 bases in the middle. Written as DNA, the CDR3 is TGTGCCAGCAGTTACTCGTGTATGGCGAGGGGGCGGGGAGATACGCAGTATTTT. It codes for CASSYSCMARGRGDTQYF.

A word on this clonotype: A read error may be the cause here, since a much bigger clone is one base away. V usage is TRBV11-1 and J usage is TRBJ2-5; TRBD2 matches 12 bases. The CDR3 spans 22 residues. Germline V gene data show CDR1 as SGHAT and CDR2 as FQDESV (reference sequence). V dropped 3 bases and J dropped 11; count of bases not matched to a gene: 31. CDR3 region: CASSFEGLRRPDRTSGINEQYF. The CDR3 DNA sequence: TGTGCCAGCAGCTTTGAGGGGCTCCGACGTCCAGACCGGACTAGCGGGATCAATGAGCAGTACTTC.

The V and J genes are TRBV12-3 or TRBV12-4 and TRBJ2-5; TRBD1 is a possible D gene (6 bases). Trimming cost V 4 bases and J 7 bases, with 10 bases left between them. The CDR3 consists of 12 residues. CDR3 sequence (DNA): TGTGCCAGCAGTTCCTCACAGGGGACCCAGTACTTC. Its protein is CASSSSQGTQYF.

This clonotype was recorded at least ten times. Here the CDR3 reads CASSSSAAAYEQYF. The CDR3, as DNA: TGTGCCAGCAGCTCCAGCGCGGCAGCCTACGAGCAGTACTTC. This rearrangement joins TRBV7-8 to TRBJ2-7; no firm D call. The V end was cut by 4 bases, the J end by 2 bases, with 12 bases between. Germline loops: CDR1 SGHVS, CDR2 FQNEAQ. This CDR3 has 14 amino acids. The full variable domain, rest sourced from reference TRBV7-8 and TRBJ2-7, is GAGVSQSPRYKVAKRGQDVALRCDPISGHVSLFWYQQALGQGPEFLTYFQNEAQLDKSGLPSDRFFAERPEGSVSTLKIQRTQQEDSAVYLCASSSSAAAYEQYFGPGTRLTVT.

The rearrangement links TRBV4-2 to TRBJ2-1, with D perhaps TRBD1 (5 bases). This CDR3 comprises 15 residues. The germline V and J ends were trimmed by 1 base and 1 base, with 8 bases remaining between them. Germline loops: CDR1 LGHNA, CDR2 YNFKEQ. The DNA for the CDR3 is TGTGCCAGCAGCCAAGGGGCAGGGTCCTACAATGAGCAGTTCTTC. Encoded protein: CASSQGAGSYNEQFF.